This is a list of T cell receptor beta chains from one sample in a study of identical twins. TCRdb ran MiXCR on the 5' RACE reads and lists one entry per CDR3 protein. The table records around 1.7 million distinct CDR3 sequences, less than 40% of them present only once. The sample was cord blood. The receptors were gathered from a newborn girl in good health. The CDR3 runs from the conserved cysteine through the conserved F or W. The D gene is left open where the match is weak. Rows may omit the clone size; those that give it use once, few, many or a size class.

J | size | D | V | CDR3 | DNA
TRBJ2-4 | NA | TRBD2 | TRBV5-1 | CASSSTSGPNIQYF | TGCGCCAGCAGCTCTACTAGCGGGCCAAACATTCAGTACTTC
TRBJ2-1 | NA | TRBD2 | TRBV20-1 | CSARLSGGSYNEQFF | TGCAGTGCTAGATTAAGCGGGGGATCATACAATGAGCAGTTCTTC
TRBJ2-2 | NA | TRBD2 | TRBV20-1 | CSARGTSGGAAGELFF | TGCAGTGCTAGAGGGACTAGCGGGGGGGCGGCCGGGGAGCTGTTTTTT
TRBJ2-3 | few | TRBD2 | TRBV29-1 | CSVDWGGSTDTQYF | TGCAGCGTTGACTGGGGAGGGAGCACAGATACGCAGTATTTT
TRBJ2-3 | NA | TRBD2 | TRBV20-1 | CSARRSGSSGTGTQYF | TGCAGTGCTAGAAGGAGCGGGAGTTCCGGCACAGGTACGCAGTATTTT
TRBJ1-2 | NA | NA | TRBV12-3/TRBV12-4 | CASSLAGASGYTF | TGTGCCAGCAGTTTAGCAGGGGCGAGTGGCTACACCTTC
TRBJ2-1 | NA | TRBD2 | TRBV28 | CATGGYTYNEQFF | TGTGCCACCGGGGGGTATACATACAATGAGCAGTTCTTC
TRBJ2-1 | NA | TRBD1 | TRBV10-3 | CAISEEGAYNEQFF | TGTGCCATCAGTGAAGAGGGGGCGTACAATGAGCAGTTCTTC
TRBJ1-4 | few | NA | TRBV21-1 | CASSVRTPTNEKLFF | TGTGCCAGCAGCGTCCGGACACCAACTAATGAAAAACTGTTTTTT
TRBJ1-1 | once | TRBD1 | TRBV12-5 | CASGLPGGNTEAFF | TGTGCTAGTGGTTTGCCAGGGGGGAACACTGAAGCTTTCTTT
TRBJ1-2 | NA | TRBD1 | TRBV20-1 | CSAKDREDGYGYTF | TGCAGTGCCAAGGACAGGGAGGATGGGTATGGCTACACCTTC
TRBJ2-7 | few | NA | TRBV6-5 | CASSYSTPGTYEQYF | TGTGCCAGCAGTTACTCGACCCCGGGTACCTACGAGCAGTACTTC
TRBJ1-1 | few | NA | TRBV4-1 | CASSRDLGTEAFF | TGCGCCAGCAGTAGGGACTTGGGGACTGAAGCTTTCTTT
TRBJ2-3 | many | NA | TRBV18 | CASSPLVLTDTQYF | TGTGCCAGCTCACCACTAGTACTTACAGATACGCAGTATTTT
TRBJ2-7 | NA | TRBD1 | TRBV28 | CASSPWDSKDRYEQYF | TGTGCCAGCAGTCCCTGGGACAGCAAAGATAGGTACGAGCAGTACTTC
TRBJ2-3 | NA | NA | TRBV11-2 | CASSPQRRDTQYF | TGTGCCAGCAGCCCTCAGCGACGAGATACGCAGTATTTT
TRBJ2-7 | NA | NA | TRBV20-1 | CSAMGHLAPYEQYF | TGCAGTGCTATGGGACATCTGGCACCCTACGAGCAGTACTTC
TRBJ2-3 | NA | NA | TRBV21-1 | CASIRGRGTDTQYF | TGTGCCAGCATCAGGGGAAGGGGCACAGATACGCAGTATTTT
TRBJ1-1 | few | NA | TRBV4-2 | CASSQDRAPNTEAFF | TGTGCCAGCAGCCAAGATAGGGCGCCGAACACTGAAGCTTTCTTT
TRBJ2-1 | NA | NA | TRBV20-1 | CSAKRNNNEQFF | TGCAGTGCTAAGCGGAATAACAATGAGCAGTTCTTC
TRBJ2-5 | few | NA | TRBV9 | CASSVATGKTQYF | TGTGCCAGCAGCGTAGCTACAGGGAAGACCCAGTACTTC
TRBJ2-7 | few | NA | TRBV4-1 | CASSQVGFSYEQYF | TGCGCCAGCAGCCAAGTGGGTTTCTCCTACGAGCAGTACTTC
TRBJ2-3 | NA | NA | TRBV27 | CASRRGATDTQYF | TGTGCCAGCAGGAGGGGGGCCACAGATACGCAGTATTTT
TRBJ1-5 | few | NA | TRBV20-1 | CSARRGNGNQPQHF | TGCAGTGCTAGGAGAGGGAACGGCAATCAGCCCCAGCATTTT
TRBJ2-2 | once | NA | TRBV12-3/TRBV12-4 | CASSLAAGVVSGELFF | TGTGCCAGCAGTTTAGCGGCAGGGGTTGTGTCCGGGGAGCTGTTTTTT
TRBJ1-4 | few | NA | TRBV6-5 | CASSWRRAGEKLFF | TGTGCCAGCAGTTGGCGGAGGGCTGGAGAAAAACTGTTTTTT
TRBJ2-7 | NA | TRBD1 | TRBV18 | CASSPEGTGVYEQYF | TGTGCCAGCTCACCTGAAGGGACAGGCGTCTACGAGCAGTACTTC
TRBJ2-2 | NA | NA | TRBV5-1 | CASSLEIVPGELFF | TGCGCCAGCAGCTTGGAAATAGTTCCCGGGGAGCTGTTTTTT
TRBJ2-3 | many | NA | TRBV7-6 | CASSLAQLTDTQYF | TGTGCCAGCAGCTTAGCGCAGCTCACAGATACGCAGTATTTT
TRBJ2-5 | NA | TRBD2 | TRBV2 | CASSEWTSGARETQYF | TGTGCCAGCAGTGAGTGGACTAGCGGAGCCAGAGAGACCCAGTACTTC
TRBJ1-5 | NA | NA | TRBV4-2 | CASSQDQGYPQHF | TGTGCCAGCAGCCAAGATCAAGGGTATCCCCAGCATTTT
TRBJ1-1 | few | TRBD1 | TRBV29-1 | CSDGTGRNTEAFF | TGCAGCGACGGGACAGGGAGGAACACTGAAGCTTTCTTT
TRBJ1-1 | NA | NA | TRBV20-1 | CSALSTGNTEAFF | TGCAGTGCTCTCTCGACAGGGAACACTGAAGCTTTCTTT
TRBJ2-1 | NA | TRBD2 | TRBV7-2 | CASSFGRGGEQFF | TGTGCCAGCAGCTTTGGGCGGGGGGGGGAGCAGTTCTTC
TRBJ1-6 | few | TRBD1 | TRBV10-3 | CAIRPTGRNSPLHF | TGTGCCATCAGGCCGACAGGGCGGAATTCACCCCTCCACTTT
TRBJ2-3 | few | NA | TRBV20-1 | CSASRLGSTDTQYF | TGCAGTGCTAGCAGACTAGGGAGCACAGATACGCAGTATTTT
TRBJ2-3 | NA | TRBD2 | TRBV4-2 | CASSQGGSGTGTDTQYF | TGTGCCAGCAGCCAAGGAGGGAGCGGGACCGGCACAGATACGCAGTATTTT
TRBJ1-2 | few | TRBD1 | TRBV20-1 | CSARDPRGTGLGGYTF | TGCAGTGCTAGAGACCCGCGCGGGACAGGGCTGGGCGGCTACACCTTC
TRBJ2-7 | NA | NA | TRBV11-2 | CASSSIRLAHTYEQYF | TGTGCCAGCAGCTCAATCCGATTGGCTCATACCTACGAGCAGTACTTC
TRBJ2-7 | NA | NA | TRBV6-6 | CASSYWGRAYEQYF | TGTGCCAGCAGTTACTGGGGCAGGGCCTACGAGCAGTACTTC